This T cell receptor beta chain was documented in a study of cytomegalovirus exposure and HLA in healthy donors (dated by TCRdb to the late 2010s). Turning to the overall study: An earlier analysis of 587 of the donors reported roughly 300 Gb of sequence data and 117 million unique TCR beta sequences from about 179 million T cells. To decide whether each TCR beta V gene segment behaved as functional or pseudogenic, an earlier analysis of several hundred of the donors relied on high-throughput TCR beta sequencing. Class I and class II HLA loci were covered by the typing at four-digit resolution. The study combined high-throughput TCR immunosequencing, statistical association of individual TCRs with disease status, and machine learning to predict cytomegalovirus infection status. The genetic ancestry cluster associated with self-reported Caucasian donors included roughly four fifths of the 300 to 450 genotyped donors. About five DR-DQ haplotypes were handled as single units for association and clustering because linkage in the cohort was strong. In a later genetic analysis, genome-wide SNP genotypes for about three fifths of the roughly 670 donors were used, and that subset was treated as a discovery cohort. In addition to the first cohort of several hundred subjects, a separate validation cohort of 120 different subjects was used. Donor age, sex, ethnicity and CMV serostatus were compiled alongside the repertoire data. Among roughly 370 genotyped donors of the cohort, an average of about 240,000 unique TCR beta nucleotide sequences were sequenced per donor, roughly a sixth of them non-productive. The T cell repertoires of 666 subjects were profiled by immunosequencing and related to cytomegalovirus serostatus. About 280 gigabases of sequencing data and about 92 million unique TCR sequences made up an early release that covered fewer than 650 HLA-typed donors. Typing coverage varied by locus: about 629-640 donors for A, B, C, DRB1 and DQB1; about 520 for DQA1; about 600 for DPA1; fewer than 480 for DPB1. The study aimed to test whether signatures of past pathogen exposure could be identified by cataloging public T cell receptors. In a later analysis, previously published TCR beta repertoires from more than 500 donors were re-analyzed and high-resolution HLA genotyping was added so that TCR occurrence patterns could be studied. All discovery cohort repertoires had been generated using a single sequencing platform. Rather than drawing on any new phenotypic data, the later analysis identified candidate immune exposures from TCR beta sequences and the way those sequences occurred across donors.

In total, 600 or so healthy bone marrow donors made up the cohort. At the time of sampling, every cohort member was nominally healthy, though immune exposures that went unrecorded were likely present. The donor was CMV seropositive and belonged to the group of some 290 seropositive cohort members. A peripheral blood sample was collected from each donor, and TCR beta sequencing was performed on peripheral blood mononuclear cells. The Qiagen DNeasy Blood Extraction Kit was used to extract genomic DNA from the blood cell samples. As concerns this clone: Its antigen target is currently unknown. Base qualities were left out, and no much larger clone turns up one base away.

Preparation of the library involved the immunoSEQ multiplex PCR assay. For the multiplex PCR, a mixture combining 60 forward primers for TCR Vbeta segments and 13 reverse primers for TCR Jbeta segments was used. A multiplex PCR assay on genomic DNA amplified the CDR3 region of rearranged TCR beta genes. On the Illumina HiSeq System, the amplified TCR beta libraries were sequenced as 87-base-pair reads. The study's processing was this. A later analysis tallied roughly 80 million unique TCR beta chains across the approximately 670 repertoires, and approximately 12 million of those chains were shared by two or more donors. A nearest-neighbor algorithm error-corrected the raw reads and collapsed the reads into unique sequences, merging closely related sequences to remove PCR and sequencing errors. V, D and J gene segments were assigned by aligning CDR3 sequences to IMGT reference sequences. Each retained sequence needed at least a six-nucleotide match to both a V gene segment and a J gene segment. A rearrangement counted as productive if the CDR3 had no stop codons and remained in frame with V and J, and every other rearrangement counted as non-productive. Following IMGT convention, CDR3 was defined as the stretch from the second conserved V-encoded cysteine up to the conserved J-encoded phenylalanine. The earlier analysis of 587 of the donors excluded sequences that lacked an unambiguous match to a single V gene segment. An earlier analysis of 587 of the donors classified V segments as functional when productive rearrangements were above 56.7% and as segregating when the standard deviation between donors was above 5%. A statistical classification framework was developed to diagnose cytomegalovirus status using the catalog of TCR beta chain sequences. V and J gene assignment, in a later analysis, came from comparing TCR nucleotide sequences with IMGT/GENE-DB human TR gene sequences. The TCRdist pipeline was used in a later analysis to assign CDR3 sequences and most-parsimonious VDJ recombination scenarios. In a later analysis, each TCR beta chain was defined by its CDR3 amino acid sequence together with its V-gene family, and reads without a unique V-gene family were excluded. To address suspected cross-contamination and a sequencing artifact, a later analysis removed around 590 highly shared, low-generation-probability nucleotide sequences. For each public chain, a later analysis derived a clonal expansion index from normalized ranks of inferred template counts within each repertoire. A later analysis computed generation probabilities with a VDJ recombination model fitted to out-of-frame rearrangements, and checked the results against IGoR. In a later analysis, TCR-TCR, TCR-HLA and TCR-CMV co-occurrence was scored with hypergeometric tests, and a repertoire-size bias correction was applied to TCR pairs. A later analysis estimated false discovery rates by permuting HLA or CMV assignments 20 times. In a later analysis, co-occurring TCRs were grouped with DBSCAN, and TCRdist sequence similarity was added when clustering was performed within HLA-allele-positive subsets. Repertoires with fewer than 30,000 or more than 120,000 public chains, plus five repertoires with anomalous nucleotide sharing, were excluded from co-occurrence clustering. TCRdb retrieved this table from immuneACCESS and kept in-frame rearrangements only. Not all clones are present; in checked studies, unresolved V genes account for under half, and no reason is known for the remainder. That table is the source of V, J and clone size, and D and trimming were worked out from the DNA. This sample has 150,000 or so clones in its table, and 81% of those were observed once. The ten biggest clones cover 1.3% of the sample.

General findings and caveats noted by the study authors: CMV serostatus was the only immune exposure information available for the cohort. A few of the identified cytomegalovirus-associated TCR beta chains were confirmed in vitro to be specific for cytomegalovirus antigens. V-gene and J-gene trimming of TCR beta chains was associated with a missense DCLRE1C variant in a later genetic analysis, and the association was replicated in an independent cohort. When HLA alleles, especially DR and DQ, strongly co-occurred, attributing TCR associations to individual alleles was difficult. A later analysis found that most CMV-associated TCR beta chains appeared HLA-restricted, with HLA associations seemingly driven largely by CMV exposure. A further reported finding was that TCR beta sequences accurately predicted the HLA-A and HLA-B alleles for most subjects in the first cohort. A later analysis reported that several top co-occurrence clusters appeared linked to parvovirus B19, influenza, CMV and Epstein-Barr virus. Because HLA typing was missing for some donors at each locus, association tests included only the typed subset. A later analysis found that HLA-associated TCR beta chains were more clonally expanded and had lower generation probabilities than equally common non-associated chains. In the study, approximately 160 TCR beta chains were listed as associated with cytomegalovirus. Because counts were too low, about 18 rarely observed V segments, including chromosome 9 orphons, were excluded from the earlier analysis of roughly 580 of the donors. In a later genetic analysis, fewer N-insertions in productive TCRs were reported among donors in an Asian-associated ancestry cluster than the roughly 700-donor mean. This cohort had only TCR beta chains sequenced, and the lack of alpha or paired-chain data limited which features could be detected. Cytomegalovirus status was reported to be diagnosed by the classifier with high specificity and sensitivity in both the original and validation cohorts. Presence/absence analyses assumed roughly uniform sequencing depth across donors, an assumption that may not hold. In a later analysis, the rate of TCR association differed among HLA loci, with DRB1 alleles having the most associated TCRs and HLA-C alleles having the fewest. Most TCR sequences were seen in very few donors, while some public TCRs were found in many individuals. Correlated functional status among segregating V segments might reflect linkage disequilibrium, but an unknown experimental factor could not be ruled out. Specific HLA alleles were associated with roughly 16,000 TCR beta sequences at a false discovery rate of 0.05 in a later analysis. In an earlier analysis of more than 450 of the donors, most TCR beta V segments were observed in productive rearrangements about 90% or about 30% of the time, broadly matching IMGT annotations. The 87-base-pair reads could not distinguish some IMGT-functional V segments, including TRBV6-2 and TRBV6-3, so those segments were excluded. A group of highly shared sequence variants was considered likely to be a technical artifact of the sequencing pipeline. The authors suggested that the approach could potentially be extended to other disease states and immunological phenotypes.

Reading from cysteine to phenylalanine, the CDR3 counts 14 amino acids. The read is trimmed to its CDR3 DNA, 42 bases read in frame from base 1. Here V drops 4 bases and J drops 4 bases, and the junction holds 4 bases not matched to any gene. CDR1 MGHRA and CDR2 YSYEKL were looked up in the germline V gene. The sequenced sample was PBMCs. The receptor comes from a man between 45 and 60 years old in good health and CMV-seropositive. The rearrangement combines TRBV4-1 with TRBJ2-7, with TRBD2 matching 10 junction bases. The bases read TGCGCCAGCAGCCCCGCTAGCGGGGGATACGAGCAGTACTTC. Protein translation: CASSPASGGYEQYF.